This TCR beta chain was profiled in a study of shared clonotypes between healthy human individuals. The assay was immunoSEQ multiplex PCR, and TCRdb's table has in-frame clones only and misses some. The sample yields roughly 600,000 clones, 95% to 98% seen once. Naive CD8 isolation took CD45RO-negative cells positively selected for CCR7 and excluded terminally differentiated effector memory CD45RA+ cells. The CDR3 runs to 15 residues. The V gene lost 5 bases and the J gene lost 7 bases, with 18 bases spanning the gap. Looked up from germline, CDR1 is SGHVS and CDR2 is FNYEAQ. Broader study findings: Investigators expected sequencing depth to affect clonotype sharing among donors.

As concerns this clone: Its target is unknown.

V and J are TRBV7-6 and TRBJ2-1, with D possibly matching TRBD1 (6 bases). The source material was naive CD8+ T cells sorted from blood. The TCR was taken from a young man in good health. In DNA, the CDR3 is TGTGCCAGCAGCGCTCGGGACAAGGAAGCTAATGAGCAGTTCTTC. Its protein product is CASSARDKEANEQFF.